Following are 20 T cell receptor beta chains from one sample sequenced in a study of control samples from healthy donors and cancer patients. Profiling relied on immunoSEQ multiplex PCR, and the TCRdb table lists in-frame clones only, not all of them. Of approximately 160,000 clones in the sample, 94% are singletons; the top ten hold 1.3% to 1.5%. The sample comprised blood. These receptors originate from a woman under 30 in good health.

V is TRBV25-1 and J is TRBJ1-2, with D uncertain. V was shortened by 7 bases and J by 2 bases, with 11 bases between the two germline ends. CDR3 size: 13 residues. From germline, CDR1 is MGHDK and CDR2 SYGVNS. Here the CDR3 reads CASTSEYNYGYTF. DNA for the CDR3: TGTGCCAGCACATCGGAATACAACTATGGCTACACCTTC.

The J gene is TRBJ1-1, the V gene TRBV18, with TRBD1 as a possible D gene (5 bases). The CDR3 has 14 residues. Per the germline V gene, CDR1 is KGHSH and CDR2 is LQKENI. Trimming left V 3 bases short and J 4 bases short, with 12 bases between. CDR3 DNA: TGTGCCAGCTCACCCCAGGGTTATTCCACTGAAGCTTTCTTT. It encodes CASSPQGYSTEAFF.

This rearrangement joins TRBV6-2 or TRBV6-3 to TRBJ2-7; 9 nucleotides align to TRBD2. V was pared by 5 bases and J by 6 bases, with 8 bases of the junction left unmatched. This CDR3 contains 14 residues. Germline V gives CDR1 MNHEY, CDR2 SVGEGT. CDR3 DNA: TGTGCCAGCAGTGCACTAGCGGGCACCGGCGAGCAGTACTTC. Protein: CASSALAGTGEQYF.

In nucleotides, the CDR3 is TGTGCCAGTAGAGCAGGGGACCTCATGAACACTGAAGCTTTCTTT. Amino acid sequence: CASRAGDLMNTEAFF. The rearrangement uses TRBV19 and TRBJ1-1, with D tentatively TRBD1 (6 bases). This CDR3 contains 15 residues. CDR1 and CDR2 from the germline V gene are LNHDA and SQIVND (reference sequence). Trimming shortened V by 6 bases and J by 0 bases, and 14 bases separated the two germline ends.

V and J are TRBV12-3 or TRBV12-4 and TRBJ2-5, with a tentative D call TRBD2 (6 bases). The CDR3 runs 13 residues. V was clipped by 1 base and J by 4 bases, with 7 bases between them. CDR3 region: CASSLGTIETQYF. CDR3 DNA: TGTGCCAGCAGTTTAGGGACTATAGAGACCCAGTACTTC.

This clone came up once. The chain uses TRBV7-2 and TRBJ2-5; D not resolved. The CDR3 totals 13 residues. The V gene lost 1 base and the J gene lost 5 bases, with 8 bases spanning the gap. In germline, CDR1 is SGHTA, CDR2 FQGNSA. Here the CDR3 reads CASSLGHGETQYF. The DNA of the CDR3 is TGTGCCAGCAGCTTAGGTCATGGGGAGACCCAGTACTTC.

The V gene is TRBV4-1, the J gene TRBJ2-2, with D perhaps matching TRBD2 (6 bases). Germline-derived CDR1 and CDR2 are MGHRA and YSYEKL. V shed 4 bases and J shed 5 bases, with 11 bases lying between them. The CDR3 sequence is 14 residues long. CDR3 sequence (DNA): TGCGCCAGCAGCCGCCGGGGGTCGACCGGGGAGCTGTTTTTT. This sequence encodes CASSRRGSTGELFF.

The chain joins TRBV19 to TRBJ1-2, with D unresolved. The CDR3 consists of 12 residues. V was pared by 3 bases and J by 4 bases, with 6 bases between. Per the germline V gene, CDR1 is LNHDA and CDR2 is SQIVND (reference sequence). CDR3 in DNA: TGTGCCAGTAGTATGGAGGTCTATGGCTACACCTTC. Protein: CASSMEVYGYTF.

The gene calls are TRBV21-1 and TRBJ1-1. TRBV21-1 is designated a pseudogene. This CDR3 region has 17 residues. The CDR3 bases are TGTGCCAGCAGCAAGATTTTGGCTGGAAACCCGAACACTGAAGCTTTCTTT. This encodes CASSKILAGNPNTEAFF.

The chain has TRBV7-2 and TRBJ1-3; unclear D gene. The germline gives CDR1 SGHTA, CDR2 FQGNSA. Trimming left V 3 bases short and J 0 bases short, with 12 bases between. This CDR3 spans 16 amino acids. CDR3 protein: CASSLQQPGSGNTIYF. In DNA, the CDR3 is TGTGCCAGCAGCTTGCAGCAGCCAGGCTCTGGAAACACCATATATTTT.

This chain links TRBV13 with TRBJ1-4, with no clear D. CDR1 and CDR2 from the germline V gene are PRHDT and FYEKMQ (reference sequence). This CDR3 comprises 14 residues. V was trimmed by 3 bases and J by 0 bases, leaving 5 bases between them. DNA for the CDR3: TGTGCCAGCAGCTTTCAGGCAACTAATGAAAAACTGTTTTTT. Its protein is CASSFQATNEKLFF.

The V and J genes are TRBV7-8 and TRBJ2-3; tentative D call: TRBD2 (6 bases). V was clipped by 3 bases and J by 0 bases, with 10 bases between them. Germline values: CDR1 SGHVS, CDR2 FQNEAQ. The CDR3 sequence is 15 residues long. In DNA, the CDR3 is TGTGCCAGCAGCTTCGGTGGGGGGAGCACAGATACGCAGTATTTT. Its protein product is CASSFGGGSTDTQYF.

The gene calls are TRBV4-1 and TRBJ1-6; D may be TRBD1 (6 bases). Germline V gives CDR1 MGHRA, CDR2 YSYEKL. The CDR3 contains 19 residues. V gave up 0 bases and J gave up 4 bases, with 19 bases separating them. The CDR3 bases are TGCGCCAGCAGCCAAGATCGTGACAGTACTAGGGGGTATAATTCACCCCTCCACTTT. Translated: CASSQDRDSTRGYNSPLHF.

The chain recombines TRBV2 with TRBJ2-3; D might be TRBD1 (6 bases). Germline-derived CDR1 and CDR2 are SNHLY and FYNNEI. The CDR3 is 15 amino acids. V was pared by 8 bases and J by 6 bases, with 21 bases between. The DNA for the CDR3 is TGTGCCAGCGGGGGCCGGGACACCAGCGCTGATACGCAGTATTTT. This codes for CASGGRDTSADTQYF.

The chain employs TRBV29-1 and TRBJ1-1; D possibly corresponds to TRBD1 (6 bases). Germline assignment: CDR1 SQVTM and CDR2 ANQGSEA. Trimming cost V 4 bases and J 5 bases, with 14 bases left between them. The CDR3 runs to 13 residues. CDR3 bases: TGCAGCGTTGCTATTGGAACAGGGACTGAAGCTTTCTTT. It yields the protein CSVAIGTGTEAFF.

The V gene is TRBV6-5, the J gene TRBJ1-2, with 8 nucleotides matching TRBD1. Unmatched junction bases numbered 9, after V lost 7 bases and J lost 2 bases. The CDR3 extends over 15 amino acids. CDR1 and CDR2 (germline): MNHEY, SVGAGI. The CDR3 DNA sequence: TGTGCCAGCACTAGGACAGGGCCTTTCAACTATGGCTACACCTTC. Protein sequence: CASTRTGPFNYGYTF.

This rearrangement joins TRBV6-2 or TRBV6-3 to TRBJ1-1; D ambiguous. Trimming took off 5 bases at V and 3 bases at J, with 10 bases between the two ends. The CDR3 sequence is 13 residues long. Germline CDR1 MNHEY, CDR2 SVGEGT. The CDR3 region is CASSNVRYTEAFF. CDR3 coding DNA: TGTGCCAGCAGTAACGTGAGATACACTGAAGCTTTCTTT.

The V and J genes are TRBV5-1 and TRBJ2-3; D is possibly TRBD1 or TRBD2 (5 bases each). V was pared by 4 bases and J by 0 bases, with 12 bases between. Germline lookup yields CDR1 SGHRS and CDR2 YFSETQ. The CDR3 totals 15 residues. CDR3 sequence (DNA): TGCGCCAGCAGCCTTGTCGGGGCTAGCACAGATACGCAGTATTTT. This encodes CASSLVGASTDTQYF.

This clone is a singleton in its sample. The V gene is TRBV6-5, the J gene TRBJ1-3; D gene unclear. Trimming took 8 bases from V and 3 from J, leaving 11 bases between them. The CDR3 covers 13 residues. The V gene's germline CDR1 is MNHEY and CDR2 SVGAGI. The CDR3 sequence is CASGPDGGNTIYF. CDR3 in DNA: TGTGCCAGCGGGCCCGACGGTGGAAACACCATATATTTT.

This clone has only one observation. The V and J genes are TRBV4-3 and TRBJ2-1; possibly TRBD2 for D (5 bases). This CDR3 has 16 residues. V lost 2 bases, J lost 2 bases, and 13 bases lay in between. Looked up from germline, CDR1 is LGHNA and CDR2 is YSLEER. The CDR3 region has the DNA TGCGCCAGCAGCCAATCCCGGAGGATTACCTACAATGAGCAGTTCTTC. As protein: CASSQSRRITYNEQFF.